This TCR beta chain was identified in a study of T cell responses to AZD1222 COVID-19 vaccine. Findings and caveats of the study: Nearly half of unique spike-specific TCRs reportedly avoided B.1.351 and B.1.1.7 mutated regions.

Produced via immunoSEQ multiplex PCR; TCRdb's table is partial and in-frame only. In the table there are 90,000 to 100,000 clones, around nine tenths of which are singletons. The study pooled second doses at about 4 or about 12 weeks. Concerning this clone itself: Its antigen remains unknown.

The receptor was isolated from an adult who received the AZD1222 COVID-19 vaccine. Sequenced here: peripheral blood, sampled 28 days after the second AZD1222 dose.

The CDR3 DNA sequence: TGTGCCAGCGGACAGGGGCGTGCAGATACGCAGTATTTT. This sequence encodes CASGQGRADTQYF. The chain joins TRBV6-5 to TRBJ2-3, with 9 bases that match TRBD1. The CDR3 totals 13 residues. J gave up 4 bases and V 8 bases, and 4 bases lay outside the gene matches. From germline, CDR1 is MNHEY and CDR2 SVGAGI.